This T cell receptor beta chain was observed in a study of T cells of healthy individuals. Trimming stripped 2 bases from V and 9 bases from J, with 13 bases between. Germline V gene sequence: CDR1 MNHEY, CDR2 SMNVEV (reference sequence). The CDR3 consists of 13 residues. This clonotype came up many times. TCRdb fed the 5' RACE reads into MiXCR, producing one record per CDR3 protein. This table holds about 57,000 distinct CDR3 sequences, 15% to 20% found once. J is TRBJ1-1 and V is TRBV27; D gene uncertain. The TCR sequence derives from a human donor in good health. CDR3 residues: CASSLKAPNQAFF. CDR3 nucleotides: TGTGCCAGCAGTTTAAAGGCCCCAAACCAAGCTTTCTTT.